Here is one T cell receptor (beta chain) with its context. The antigen is not known. This entry comes from a study of post-analysis software for immune sequencing data. Germline CDR1 SQVTM, CDR2 ANQGSEA. The CDR3 sequence is 14 residues long. cDNA libraries for TCR beta contained unique molecular identifiers. Hundreds of thousands of cDNA molecules came from around 1 to 10 million T cells. TCRdb re-called the PCR reads through MiXCR, storing one row per CDR3 protein. The data hold almost 700,000 distinct CDR3 sequences, with about 60% observed a single time. Study results and limitations: Significantly lower normalized Chao1 diversity was found in patients with multiple sclerosis relative to controls. Among roughly 5 TRBV segments more frequent in patients than controls were TRBV5-6, TRBV5-1 and TRBV20-1.

This receptor was taken from a girl between 2 and 10 years old with multiple sclerosis. The chain joins TRBV29-1 to TRBJ2-4; D is unclear. TRBJ2-5 matches the DNA end more closely, so the J call is doubtful. Sequencing used blood. The CDR3, as DNA: TGCAGCGCCTTCTTGGGCCTCATGAGGGAGACCCAGTACTTC. Translating it yields CSAFLGLMRETQYF.